This TCR beta chain originates from a study of blood T cell repertoires in COVID-19. Study-wide background: Sites across the United States, Italy and Spain contributed samples from acute and convalescent COVID-19. Sources were T cells, B-cell-depleted T cells, or PBMCs; the material itself was cDNA or gDNA.

Only in-frame clones appear in the TCRdb table, and some are missing; sequencing was by immunoSEQ multiplex PCR. The table includes roughly 160,000 clones, approximately 83% detected once. V lost 6 bases and J lost 7, with 18 bases in between. Looked up from germline, CDR1 is SNHLY and CDR2 is FYNNEI. The CDR3 is 14 amino acids. This sequence joins TRBV2 and TRBJ2-5, with D tentatively TRBD2 (6 bases). Sequenced input: peripheral blood. This receptor was obtained from a woman of 80 years or more with acute or convalescent COVID-19. In nucleotides, the CDR3 is TGTGCCAGCAGCCGGGACCAAACCGGGGGGACCCAGTACTTC. Amino acids: CASSRDQTGGTQYF.